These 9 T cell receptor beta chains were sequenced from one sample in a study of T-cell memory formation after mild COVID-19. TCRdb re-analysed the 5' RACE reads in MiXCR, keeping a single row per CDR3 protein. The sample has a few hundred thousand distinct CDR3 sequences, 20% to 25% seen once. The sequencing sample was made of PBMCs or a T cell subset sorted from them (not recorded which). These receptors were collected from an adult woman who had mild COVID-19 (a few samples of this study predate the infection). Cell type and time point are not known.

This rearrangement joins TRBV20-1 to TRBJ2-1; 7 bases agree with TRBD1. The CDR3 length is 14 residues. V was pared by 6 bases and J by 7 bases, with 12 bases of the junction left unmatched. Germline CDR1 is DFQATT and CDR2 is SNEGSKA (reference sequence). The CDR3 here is CSALPTTGSNEQFF. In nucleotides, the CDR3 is TGCAGTGCCCTACCCACGACAGGGTCGAATGAGCAGTTCTTC.

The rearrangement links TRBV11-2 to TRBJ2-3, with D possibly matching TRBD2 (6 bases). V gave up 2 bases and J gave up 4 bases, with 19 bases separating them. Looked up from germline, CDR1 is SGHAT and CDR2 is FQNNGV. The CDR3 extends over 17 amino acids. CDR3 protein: CASSLPTGVEGSDTQYF. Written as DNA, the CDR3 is TGTGCCAGCAGCTTACCGACGGGGGTAGAGGGGTCAGATACGCAGTATTTT.

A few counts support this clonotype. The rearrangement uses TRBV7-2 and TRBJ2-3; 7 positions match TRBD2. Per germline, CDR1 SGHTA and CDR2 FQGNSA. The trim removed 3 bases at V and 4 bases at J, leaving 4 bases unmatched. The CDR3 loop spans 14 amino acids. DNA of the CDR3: TGTGCCAGCAGCTTTGGACTAGGCCCAGATACGCAGTATTTT. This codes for CASSFGLGPDTQYF. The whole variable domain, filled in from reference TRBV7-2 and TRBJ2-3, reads GAGVSQSPSNKVTEKGKDVELRCDPISGHTALYWYRQSLGQGLEFLIYFQGNSAPDKSGLPSDRFSAERTGGSVSTLTIQRTQQEDSAVYLCASSFGLGPDTQYFGPGTRLTVL.

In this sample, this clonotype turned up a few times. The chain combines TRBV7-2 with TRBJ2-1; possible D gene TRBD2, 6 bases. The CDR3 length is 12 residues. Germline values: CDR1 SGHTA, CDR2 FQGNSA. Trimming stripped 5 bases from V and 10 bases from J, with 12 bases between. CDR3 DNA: TGTGCCAGCAGCCCGACTAGGGACGAGCAGTTCTTC. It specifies CASSPTRDEQFF.

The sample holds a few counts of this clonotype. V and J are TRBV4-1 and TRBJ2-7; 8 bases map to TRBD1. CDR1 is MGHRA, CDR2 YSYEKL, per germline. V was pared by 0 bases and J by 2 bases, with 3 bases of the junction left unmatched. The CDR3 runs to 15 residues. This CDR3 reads CASSQEPRGPYEQYF. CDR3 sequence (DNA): TGCGCCAGCAGCCAAGAACCCAGGGGGCCCTACGAGCAGTACTTC.

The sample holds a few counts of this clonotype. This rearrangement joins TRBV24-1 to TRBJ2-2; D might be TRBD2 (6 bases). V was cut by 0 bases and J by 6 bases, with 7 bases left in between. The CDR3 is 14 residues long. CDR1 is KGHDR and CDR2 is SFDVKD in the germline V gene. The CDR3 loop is CATSDLRGSGELFF. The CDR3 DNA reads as TGTGCCACCAGTGATTTGCGGGGGTCCGGGGAGCTGTTTTTT.

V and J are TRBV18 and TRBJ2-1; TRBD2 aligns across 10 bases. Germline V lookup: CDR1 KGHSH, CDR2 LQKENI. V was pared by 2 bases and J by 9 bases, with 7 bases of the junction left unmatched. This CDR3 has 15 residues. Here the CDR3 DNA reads TGTGCCAGCTCACCAGGTGGGACTAGCGATGTTGAGCAGTTCTTC. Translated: CASSPGGTSDVEQFF. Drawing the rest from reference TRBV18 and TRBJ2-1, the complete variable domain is NAGVMQNPRHLVRRRGQEARLRCSPMKGHSHVYWYRQLPEEGLKFMVYLQKENIIDESGMPKERFSAEFPKEGPSILRIQQVVRGDSAAYFCASSPGGTSDVEQFFGPGTRLTVL.

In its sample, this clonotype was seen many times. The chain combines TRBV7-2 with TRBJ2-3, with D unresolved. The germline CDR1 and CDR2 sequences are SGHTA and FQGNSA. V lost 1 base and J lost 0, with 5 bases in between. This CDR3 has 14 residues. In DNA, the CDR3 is TGTGCCAGCAGCTTAGATCCCAGCACAGATACGCAGTATTTT. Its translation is CASSLDPSTDTQYF.

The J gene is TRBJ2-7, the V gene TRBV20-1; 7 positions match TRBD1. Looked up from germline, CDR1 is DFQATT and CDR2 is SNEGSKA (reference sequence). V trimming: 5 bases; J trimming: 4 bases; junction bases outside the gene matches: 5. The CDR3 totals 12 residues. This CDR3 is CSAPHRGYEQYF. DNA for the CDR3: TGCAGTGCTCCCCACAGGGGATACGAGCAGTACTTC.